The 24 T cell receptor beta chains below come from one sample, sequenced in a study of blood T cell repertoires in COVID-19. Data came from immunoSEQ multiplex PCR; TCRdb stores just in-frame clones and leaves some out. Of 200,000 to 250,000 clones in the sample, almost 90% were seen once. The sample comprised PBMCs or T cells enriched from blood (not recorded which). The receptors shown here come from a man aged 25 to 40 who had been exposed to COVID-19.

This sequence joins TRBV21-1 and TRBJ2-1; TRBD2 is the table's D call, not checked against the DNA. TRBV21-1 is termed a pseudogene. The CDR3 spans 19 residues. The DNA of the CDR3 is TGTGCCAGCAGCAAATTCGGCTCGAGGGGACTAGCGTATTACAATGAGCAGTTCTTC. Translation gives CASSKFGSRGLAYYNEQFF.

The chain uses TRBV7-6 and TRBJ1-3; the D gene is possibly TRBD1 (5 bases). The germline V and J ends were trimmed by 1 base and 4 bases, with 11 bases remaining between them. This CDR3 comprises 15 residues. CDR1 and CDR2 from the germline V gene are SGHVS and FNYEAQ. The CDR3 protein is CASSLGQGTGNTIYF. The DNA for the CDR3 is TGTGCCAGCAGCTTAGGGCAGGGAACAGGAAACACCATATATTTT.

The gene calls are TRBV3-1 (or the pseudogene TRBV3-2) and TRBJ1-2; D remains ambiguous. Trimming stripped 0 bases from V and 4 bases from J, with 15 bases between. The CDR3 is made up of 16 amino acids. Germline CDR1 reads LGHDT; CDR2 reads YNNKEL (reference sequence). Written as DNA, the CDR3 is TGTGCCAGCAGCCAAGATCGGCTAGATAGTGTCTATGGCTACACCTTC. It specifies CASSQDRLDSVYGYTF.

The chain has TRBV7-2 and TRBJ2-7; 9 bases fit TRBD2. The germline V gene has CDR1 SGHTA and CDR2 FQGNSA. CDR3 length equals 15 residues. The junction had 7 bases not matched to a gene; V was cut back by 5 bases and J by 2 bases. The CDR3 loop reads CASSRDERGAYEQYF. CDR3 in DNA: TGTGCCAGCAGCCGGGATGAGCGGGGGGCCTACGAGCAGTACTTC.

The DNA of the CDR3 is TGTGCCAGCAGCCTTCTAGCGAGGAGACACTACGAGCAGTACTTC. Its protein is CASSLLARRHYEQYF. The V call is TRBV11-2, the J call TRBJ2-7; a possible D gene is TRBD2 (6 bases). V dropped 5 bases and J dropped 3 bases, with 17 bases sitting between them. CDR3 size: 15 residues. The germline V gene encodes CDR1 SGHAT and CDR2 FQNNGV. The entire variable domain, with the rest obtained from reference TRBV11-2 and TRBJ2-7, is as follows: EAGVAQSPRYKIIEKRQSVAFWCNPISGHATLYWYQQILGQGPKLLIQFQNNGVVDDSQLPKDRFSAERLKGVDSTLKIQPAKLEDSAVYLCASSLLARRHYEQYFGPGTRLTVT.

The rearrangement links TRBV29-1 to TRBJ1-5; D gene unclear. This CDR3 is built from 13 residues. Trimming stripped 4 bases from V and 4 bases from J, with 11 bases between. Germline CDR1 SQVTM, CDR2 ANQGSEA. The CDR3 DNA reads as TGCAGCGTTGGTGAACGGGTTAATCAGCCCCAGCATTTT. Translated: CSVGERVNQPQHF.

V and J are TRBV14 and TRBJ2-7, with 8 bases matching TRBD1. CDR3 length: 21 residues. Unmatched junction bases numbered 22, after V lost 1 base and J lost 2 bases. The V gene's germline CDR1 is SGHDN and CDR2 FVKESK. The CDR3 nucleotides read TGTGCCAGCAGCCAAGGGGACCGCTGGGGGTCCCTGGGACAGGCGGCCTACGAGCAGTACTTC. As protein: CASSQGDRWGSLGQAAYEQYF.

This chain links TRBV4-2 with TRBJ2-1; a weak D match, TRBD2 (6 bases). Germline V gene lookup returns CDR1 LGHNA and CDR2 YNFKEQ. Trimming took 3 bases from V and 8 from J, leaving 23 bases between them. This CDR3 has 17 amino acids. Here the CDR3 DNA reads TGTGCCAGCAGCCAGGCTTTACCGGGTTCGGGGGTAGATGAGCAGTTCTTC. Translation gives CASSQALPGSGVDEQFF.

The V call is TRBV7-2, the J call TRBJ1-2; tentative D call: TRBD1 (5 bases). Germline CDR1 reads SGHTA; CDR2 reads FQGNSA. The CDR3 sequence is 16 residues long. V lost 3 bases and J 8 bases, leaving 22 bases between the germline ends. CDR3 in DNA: TGTGCCAGCAGCTTCCACCGGGGGGTCGGACGTGAGGGCTACACCTTC. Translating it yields CASSFHRGVGREGYTF.

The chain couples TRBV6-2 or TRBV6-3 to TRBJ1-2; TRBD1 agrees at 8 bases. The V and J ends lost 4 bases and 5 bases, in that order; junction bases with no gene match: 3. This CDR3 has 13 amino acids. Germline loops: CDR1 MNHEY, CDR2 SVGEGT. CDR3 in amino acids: CASSSGQAYGYTF. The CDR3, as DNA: TGTGCCAGCAGTTCGGGACAGGCTTATGGCTACACCTTC.

CDR3 in DNA: TGTGCCAGCAGCTTAGAGTCCGGGTACAATGAGCAGTTCTTC. It is translated as CASSLESGYNEQFF. V gene TRBV7-2 combines with J gene TRBJ2-1; D is ambiguous. The CDR3 loop spans 14 amino acids. Trimming removed 1 base at V and 4 bases at J, with 8 bases between. Germline V CDR1 and CDR2: SGHTA, FQGNSA.

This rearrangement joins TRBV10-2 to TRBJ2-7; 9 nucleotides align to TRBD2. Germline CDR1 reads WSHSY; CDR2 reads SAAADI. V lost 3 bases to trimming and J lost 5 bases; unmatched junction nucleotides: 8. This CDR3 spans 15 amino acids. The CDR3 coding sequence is TGCGCCAGCAGTGATAGCGGGGGCCTCTCAAACGAGCAGTACTTC. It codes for CASSDSGGLSNEQYF.

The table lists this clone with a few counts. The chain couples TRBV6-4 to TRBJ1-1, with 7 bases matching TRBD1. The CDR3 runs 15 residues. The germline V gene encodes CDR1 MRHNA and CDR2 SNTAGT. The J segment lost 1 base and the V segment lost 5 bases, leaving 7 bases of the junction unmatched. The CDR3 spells CASSSSGTANTEAFF. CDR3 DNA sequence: TGTGCCAGCAGTTCATCCGGGACAGCGAACACTGAAGCTTTCTTT.

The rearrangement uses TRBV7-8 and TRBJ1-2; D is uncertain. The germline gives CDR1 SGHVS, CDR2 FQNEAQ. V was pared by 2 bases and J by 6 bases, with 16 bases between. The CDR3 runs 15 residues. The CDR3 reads CASSLRLFRPDGYTF. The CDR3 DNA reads TGTGCCAGCAGCTTACGCCTATTTCGCCCCGATGGCTACACCTTC.

The CDR3 DNA reads as TGTGCCAGAAGCTTGGGTGCCAGGGGGCTCCCCTACGAGCAGTACTTC. This encodes CARSLGARGLPYEQYF. The chain links TRBV5-3 to TRBJ2-7; 8 nucleotides align to TRBD1. TRBV5-3 is labeled an ORF, and its function is uncertain. This CDR3 spans 16 amino acids. V was pared by 0 bases and J by 2 bases, with 7 bases of the junction left unmatched.

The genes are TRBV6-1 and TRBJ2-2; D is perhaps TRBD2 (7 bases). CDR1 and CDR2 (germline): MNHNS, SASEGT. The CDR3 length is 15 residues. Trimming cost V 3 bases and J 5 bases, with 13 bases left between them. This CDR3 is CASSDTGRGTGELFF. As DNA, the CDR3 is TGTGCCAGCAGTGATACAGGGCGGGGGACCGGGGAGCTGTTTTTT.

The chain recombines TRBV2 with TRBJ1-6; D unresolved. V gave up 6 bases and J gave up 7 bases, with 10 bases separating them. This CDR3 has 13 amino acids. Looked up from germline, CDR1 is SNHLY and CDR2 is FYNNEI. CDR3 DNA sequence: TGTGCCAGCAGAGCCCACCCGAATTCACCCCTCCACTTT. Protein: CASRAHPNSPLHF. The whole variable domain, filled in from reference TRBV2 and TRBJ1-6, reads EPEVTQTPSHQVTQMGQEVILRCVPISNHLYFYWYRQILGQKVEFLVSFYNNEISEKSEIFDDQFSVERPDGSNFTLKIRSTKLEDSAMYFCASRAHPNSPLHFGNGTRLTVT.

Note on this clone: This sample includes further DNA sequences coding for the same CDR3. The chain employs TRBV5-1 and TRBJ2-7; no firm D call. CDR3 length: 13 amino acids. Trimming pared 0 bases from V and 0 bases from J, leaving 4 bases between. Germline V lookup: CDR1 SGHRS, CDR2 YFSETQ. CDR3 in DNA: TGCGCCAGCAGCTTGGCCGGCTCCTACGAGCAGTACTTC. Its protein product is CASSLAGSYEQYF.

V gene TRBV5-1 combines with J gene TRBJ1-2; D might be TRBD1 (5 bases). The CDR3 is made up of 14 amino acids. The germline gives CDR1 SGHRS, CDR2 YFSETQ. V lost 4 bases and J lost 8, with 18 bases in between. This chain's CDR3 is CASSARRGVNGYTF. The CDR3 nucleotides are TGCGCCAGCAGCGCCCGTCGGGGGGTTAACGGCTACACCTTC.

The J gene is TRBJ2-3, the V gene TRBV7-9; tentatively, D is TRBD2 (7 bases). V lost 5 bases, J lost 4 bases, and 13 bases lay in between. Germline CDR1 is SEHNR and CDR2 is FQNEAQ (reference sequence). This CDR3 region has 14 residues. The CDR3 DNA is TGTGCCAGCAGCCTGGGGGGGCAAGCAGATACGCAGTATTTT. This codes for CASSLGGQADTQYF.

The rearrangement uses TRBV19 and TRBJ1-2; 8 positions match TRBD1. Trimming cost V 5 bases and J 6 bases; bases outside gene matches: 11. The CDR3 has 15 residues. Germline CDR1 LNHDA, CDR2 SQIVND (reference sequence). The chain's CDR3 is CASSPTRGPRDGYTF. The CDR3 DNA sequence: TGTGCCAGTAGTCCTACCAGGGGGCCTAGAGATGGCTACACCTTC.

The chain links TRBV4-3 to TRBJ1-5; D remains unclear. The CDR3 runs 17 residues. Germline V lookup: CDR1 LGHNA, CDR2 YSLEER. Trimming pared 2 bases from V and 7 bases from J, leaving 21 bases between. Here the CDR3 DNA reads TGCGCCAGCAGCCAATGGGCGGGGATCGATACTGCCCAGCCCCAGCATTTT. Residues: CASSQWAGIDTAQPQHF.

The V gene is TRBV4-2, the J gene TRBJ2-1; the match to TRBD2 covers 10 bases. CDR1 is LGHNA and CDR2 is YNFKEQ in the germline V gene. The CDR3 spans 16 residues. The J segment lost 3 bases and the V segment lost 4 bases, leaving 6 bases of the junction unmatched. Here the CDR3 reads CASSRAGGENYNEQFF. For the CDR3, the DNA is TGTGCCAGCAGCCGAGCGGGGGGGGAGAACTACAATGAGCAGTTCTTC.

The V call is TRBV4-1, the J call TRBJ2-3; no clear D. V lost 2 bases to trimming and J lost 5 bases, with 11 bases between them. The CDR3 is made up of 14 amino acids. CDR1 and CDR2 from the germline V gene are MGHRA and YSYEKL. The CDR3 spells CASSQLAARDTQYF. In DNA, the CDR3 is TGCGCCAGCAGCCAATTAGCTGCTCGAGATACGCAGTATTTT.